This T cell receptor (beta chain) was obtained from a study of T cell repertoires in cytomegalovirus infection. Across the study: Public signatures in TCR beta pointed to CMV infection and matching HLA type. Study-level points and caveats: Accumulated public TCR beta family frequency recognized individuals carrying CMV together with the relevant HLA. HLA-C-restricted CMV clonotypes gave the most frequent clonotype in two of eight donors.

Via MiXCR, TCRdb re-called the reads, giving one row per CDR3 protein. In the table there are hundreds of thousands of distinct CDR3 sequences, less than 25% of which are singletons. The CDR3 covers 10 residues. CDR1 DFQATT and CDR2 SNEGSKA come from the germline V gene (reference sequence). About this clonotype itself: Antigen unknown. An end of the junction differs from the germline gene, which may be a read error.

The J gene is TRBJ1-1, the V gene TRBV20-1; no clear D gene. The sequenced sample was CD8+ T cells from PBMCs. This receptor was taken from a human donor in good health (CMV status not recorded). Some clones in this sample may be carry-over from other donors' samples. CDR3 sequence: CESLNTEAFF. For the CDR3, the DNA is TGTGAGTCCCTAAACACTGAAGCTTTCTTT.